This T cell receptor (beta chain) was sequenced in a study of T cell responses to AZD1222 COVID-19 vaccine. General study points: CD4 TCRs linked to vaccination spanned spike, dominating at 160-218 and 743-854. Most donors were white British, females outnumbered males, and clonal diversity was possibly underestimated. Repertoire sampling happened only post peak T cell response. Just 5 to 7 AZD1222 recipients were seropositive at baseline.

Details on this clone: Its antigen is as yet unknown.

Measured with immunoSEQ multiplex PCR; TCRdb has only the in-frame clones, and not every one. The sample lists more than 100,000 clones, roughly 85% occurring once. Per germline, CDR1 LNHNV and CDR2 YYDKDF (reference sequence). Trimming took off 0 bases at V and 8 bases at J, with 7 bases between the two ends. The CDR3 is made up of 12 amino acids. The chain joins TRBV15 to TRBJ1-1, with unresolved D. The receptor's source is an adult who received the MenACWY meningococcal vaccine as a control. The sequencing used peripheral blood, collected 28 days after the second dose of the MenACWY control vaccine. The CDR3 DNA reads as TGTGCCACCAGCAGAGATGGCAGGGAAGCTTTCTTT. Translated: CATSRDGREAFF.